This entry describes one T cell receptor beta chain. As for treatment: approximately 18 received Ad26.COV2.S at low or high dose, single or two shots; about five received placebo; per-sample allocation not given. Following the first vaccine or placebo injection, samples were taken on day 63. Based in Boston, the donor was an adult of 18-55 years. This sample was taken from a study of Ad26.COV2.S vaccination and SARS-CoV-2 variants. Study-level information: Doses of Ad26.COV2.S were injected into muscle once or twice, 56 days apart.

The CDR3 covers 19 residues. Germline loops: CDR1 GTSNPN, CDR2 SVGIG (reference sequence). V dropped 8 bases and J dropped 4; count of bases not matched to a gene: 28. Only in-frame clones appear in the TCRdb table, and some are missing; sequencing was by immunoSEQ multiplex PCR. Of 350,000 to 450,000 clones detected, over 80% appear once; the ten largest clones hold about 1.7%. The chain employs TRBV30 and TRBJ2-5; TRBD2 agrees at 7 bases. The sample consisted of peripheral blood, taken in a trial of Ad26.COV2.S vaccine versus placebo. This clonotype was obtained from a person between 18 and 60 years old who received the Ad26.COV2.S COVID-19 vaccine or a placebo. CDR3 bases: TGTGCCGCCAGTGGGGGGGACGCCGGGTATTTGCGGTTTTCAGAGACCCAGTACTTC. It encodes CAASGGDAGYLRFSETQYF.